This is a list of T cell receptor beta chains from one sample in a study of blood T cell repertoires in COVID-19. TCRdb's copy holds only in-frame clones and misses some; the assay was immunoSEQ multiplex PCR. The sample includes over 65,000 clones, over 85% of them seen just once. The specimen was peripheral blood. The receptors were sampled from a middle-aged man with active COVID-19. The CDR3 runs from the conserved cysteine through the conserved F or W.

TRBJ2-7	TRBV3-1/TRBV3-2	CASSPRQGPHEQYF
TRBJ2-1	TRBV27	CASKNQGGPSYNEQFF
TRBJ2-1	TRBV27	CASSFQGLRNEQFF
TRBJ2-1	TRBV20-1	CSAQAVIF
TRBJ1-6	TRBV28	CASRRYESDNSPLHF
TRBJ1-5	TRBV28	CASRQGAGNQPQHF
TRBJ2-1	TRBV27	CASSLAGSFNEQFF
TRBJ1-2	TRBV18	CASSPPGNSGYGYTF
TRBJ1-3	TRBV19	CASTWDRGTGNTIYF
TRBJ1-1	TRBV4-1	CASSQGSRVTEAFF
TRBJ2-5	TRBV7-8	CASSLGTGVKETQYF
TRBJ1-4	TRBV28	CASRPGAALREKLFF
TRBJ2-7	TRBV28	CASSLSSGGARYEQYF
TRBJ1-3	TRBV28	CASSFAEQGAGGNTIYF
TRBJ2-1	TRBV7-2	CASSRGDYGNNEQFF
TRBJ1-2	TRBV5-4	CASSALQSNYGYTF
TRBJ1-1	TRBV13	CASSLGRPTPVNTEAFF
TRBJ1-5	TRBV6-1	CASSDEVQHF
TRBJ1-6	TRBV11-2	CASSSTGIYNSPLHF
TRBJ1-5	TRBV5-5	CASSLINQPQHF
TRBJ2-7	TRBV11-3	CASSRDRVYHEQYF
TRBJ2-6	TRBV9	CASSVEQGLGGANVLTF
TRBJ1-3	TRBV6-5	CASSYAPGTGNTIYF